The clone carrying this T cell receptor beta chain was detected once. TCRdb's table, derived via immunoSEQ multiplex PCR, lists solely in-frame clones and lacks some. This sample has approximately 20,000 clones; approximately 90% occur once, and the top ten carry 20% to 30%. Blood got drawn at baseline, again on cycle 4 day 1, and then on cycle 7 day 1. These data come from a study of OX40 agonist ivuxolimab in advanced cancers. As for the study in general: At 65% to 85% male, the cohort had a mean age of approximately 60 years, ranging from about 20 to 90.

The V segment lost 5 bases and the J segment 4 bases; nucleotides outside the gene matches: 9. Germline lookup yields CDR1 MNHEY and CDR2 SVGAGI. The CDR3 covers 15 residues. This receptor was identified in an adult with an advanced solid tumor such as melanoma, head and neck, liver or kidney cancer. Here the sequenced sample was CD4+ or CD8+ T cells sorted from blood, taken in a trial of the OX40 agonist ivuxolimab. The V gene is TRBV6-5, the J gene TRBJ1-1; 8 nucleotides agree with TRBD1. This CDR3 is CASSHIQGAITEAFF. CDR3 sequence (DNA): TGTGCCAGCAGTCACATTCAGGGGGCGATCACTGAAGCTTTCTTT.